This TCR beta chain was captured by sequencing in a study of blood T cell repertoires in COVID-19. Original processing methods: Amplification of reference gene primers provided the estimated nucleated cell counts. TCRdb's table, derived via immunoSEQ multiplex PCR, lists solely in-frame clones and lacks some. That table is the source of V, J and clone size, and D and trimming were worked out from the DNA. The sample records under 90,000 clones, about 91% being singletons. The CDR3 extends over 16 amino acids. Trimming removed 2 bases from V and 8 bases from J, with 21 bases in between. The germline V gene has CDR1 MDHEN and CDR2 SYDVKM.

This receptor was identified in a man aged 40-49 years with COVID-19, enrolled during active disease. The sequenced material came from peripheral blood. The rearrangement joins TRBV28 to TRBJ1-2, with D perhaps matching TRBD1 (6 bases). For the CDR3, the DNA is TGTGCCAGCAGTTTAGGGTCAGGGGTGGGAAGGCACGGCTACACCTTC. It yields the protein CASSLGSGVGRHGYTF.